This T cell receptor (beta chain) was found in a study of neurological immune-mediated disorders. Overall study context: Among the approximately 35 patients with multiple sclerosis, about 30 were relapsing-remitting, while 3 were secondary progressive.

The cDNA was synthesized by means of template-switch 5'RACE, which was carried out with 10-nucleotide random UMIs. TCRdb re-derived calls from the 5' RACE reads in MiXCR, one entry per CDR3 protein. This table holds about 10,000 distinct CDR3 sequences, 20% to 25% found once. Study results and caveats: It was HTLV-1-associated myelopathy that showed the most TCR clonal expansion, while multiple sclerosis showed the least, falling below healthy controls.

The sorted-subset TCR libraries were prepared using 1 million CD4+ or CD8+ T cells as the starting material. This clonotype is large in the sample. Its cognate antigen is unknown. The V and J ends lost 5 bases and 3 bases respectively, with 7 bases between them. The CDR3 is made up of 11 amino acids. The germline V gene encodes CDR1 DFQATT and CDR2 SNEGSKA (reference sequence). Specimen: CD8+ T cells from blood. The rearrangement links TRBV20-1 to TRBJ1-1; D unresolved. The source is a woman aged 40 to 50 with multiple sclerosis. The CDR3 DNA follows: TGCAGTGCTTCCAGATACACTGAAGCTTTCTTT. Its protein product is CSASRYTEAFF.